A selection of T cell receptor beta chains follows, all from one sample in a study of neoadjuvant anti-PD-1 for oral cavity cancer. The assay was immunoSEQ multiplex PCR, and TCRdb's table has in-frame clones only and misses some. The sample yields 15,000 or so clones, less than 80% seen once. The starting material was PBMCs, obtained after nivolumab (anti-PD-1) treatment. The source of these receptors is a person between 40 and 80 years old with oral cavity squamous cell carcinoma. Both conserved end residues are part of each CDR3. Each record gives: clone size, D gene, J gene, V gene, CDR3 protein, CDR3 DNA. D genes are given only for firm matches. Rows give clone size only sometimes, using once, few, many, or a class for an expanded clone.

-,-,TRBJ1-1,TRBV9,CASSPGELNTEAFF,TGTGCCAGCAGCCCGGGGGAGCTTAACACTGAAGCTTTCTTT
-,TRBD1,TRBJ2-7,TRBV27,CASSLGDRGEEQYF,TGTGCCAGCAGTTTAGGGGACAGGGGTGAAGAGCAGTACTTC
-,TRBD2,TRBJ2-1,TRBV6-1,CASSELAGVGEQFF,TGTGCCAGCAGTGAGCTAGCGGGAGTCGGTGAGCAGTTCTTC
-,-,TRBJ2-5,TRBV29-1,CSVDRGQETQYF,TGCAGCGTTGACAGGGGTCAAGAGACCCAGTACTTC
medium-sized,-,TRBJ1-5,TRBV5-1,CASSPDRGNQPQHF,TGCGCCAGCAGCCCGGATAGGGGCAATCAGCCCCAGCATTTT
-,-,TRBJ1-1,TRBV7-8,CASSPLGNMNTEAFF,TGTGCCAGCAGCCCCTTGGGGAACATGAACACTGAAGCTTTCTTT
-,TRBD1,TRBJ2-1,TRBV11-3,CASSRGTGSYNEQFF,TGTGCCAGCAGCCGAGGGACAGGCTCCTACAATGAGCAGTTCTTC
-,TRBD1,TRBJ1-1,TRBV27,CASSSGGGVAFF,TGTGCCAGCAGTTCAGGGGGCGGCGTAGCTTTCTTT
-,-,TRBJ2-5,TRBV29-1,CSVDRGGETQYF,TGCAGCGTTGACAGGGGCGGTGAGACCCAGTACTTC
-,TRBD2,TRBJ2-7,TRBV6-5,CASSPGTTYEQYF,TGTGCCAGCAGTCCCGGGACTACCTACGAGCAGTACTTC
few,TRBD1,TRBJ2-7,TRBV7-8,CASSLGQGTYEQYF,TGTGCCAGCAGCTTAGGACAGGGAACCTACGAGCAGTACTTC
-,TRBD1,TRBJ2-3,TRBV2,CASSEGDSFTDTQYF,TGTGCCAGCAGTGAAGGGGACAGTTTCACAGATACGCAGTATTTT
-,-,TRBJ1-3,TRBV9,CASSVGELGNTIYF,TGTGCCAGCAGCGTGGGGGAACTGGGAAACACCATATATTTT
-,-,TRBJ1-5,TRBV10-3,CAISELGGLDQPQHF,TGTGCCATCAGTGAGTTGGGCGGTCTTGATCAGCCCCAGCATTTT
-,-,TRBJ1-5,TRBV6-5,CASSYAGSGNQPQHF,TGTGCCAGCAGTTACGCGGGATCGGGGAATCAGCCCCAGCATTTT
-,-,TRBJ1-1,TRBV2,CASSPDRVTEAFF,TGTGCCAGCAGCCCAGATCGGGTAACTGAAGCTTTCTTT
-,-,TRBJ2-1,TRBV6-5,CASSYSKGGLDNEQFF,TGTGCCAGCAGTTACTCGAAGGGAGGACTTGACAATGAGCAGTTCTTC
-,-,TRBJ2-5,TRBV19,CASSIPAGETQYF,TGTGCCAGTAGTATTCCTGCGGGAGAGACCCAGTACTTC
few,-,TRBJ1-1,TRBV19,CASQGSTEAFF,TGTGCCAGTCAGGGGAGCACTGAAGCTTTCTTT
-,TRBD1,TRBJ1-4,TRBV6-1,CASSSQGAGEKLFF,TGTGCCAGCAGTTCACAGGGGGCGGGTGAAAAACTGTTTTTT
-,TRBD2,TRBJ2-5,TRBV9,CASSVGGAGGETQYF,TGTGCCAGCAGCGTAGGGGGAGCGGGAGGGGAGACCCAGTACTTC
few,-,TRBJ1-4,TRBV2,CASRERGSANEKLFF,TGTGCCAGCAGGGAAAGGGGTTCGGCGAACGAAAAACTGTTTTTT
-,TRBD2,TRBJ2-2,TRBV28,CASSHPGAAGGPGGTGELFF,TGTGCCAGCAGTCACCCGGGTGCAGCGGGAGGGCCAGGTGGCACCGGGGAGCTGTTTTTT
-,-,TRBJ2-2,TRBV2,CASHSGAGELFF,TGTGCCAGCCACAGCGGCGCCGGGGAGCTGTTTTTT
-,-,TRBJ2-3,TRBV6-6,CASIGGESHTDTQYF,TGTGCCAGCATTGGAGGGGAGTCACACACAGATACGCAGTATTTT
few,-,TRBJ2-1,TRBV28,CASSDLNREYEQFF,TGTGCCAGCAGTGACCTTAACAGGGAATATGAGCAGTTCTTC
-,-,TRBJ1-1,TRBV2,CARVSSEKRNTEAFF,TGTGCCAGGGTTTCGAGCGAAAAGCGGAACACTGAAGCTTTCTTT
-,-,TRBJ1-4,TRBV5-1,CASSLQGATNEKLFF,TGCGCCAGCAGCTTGCAGGGTGCAACTAATGAAAAACTGTTTTTT
-,-,TRBJ2-5,TRBV14,CASSQEITLTNTQETQYF,TGTGCCAGCAGCCAAGAAATCACTCTTACCAACACACAAGAGACCCAGTACTTC
few,TRBD2,TRBJ2-3,TRBV5-8,CASSWWTSGSTDTQYF,TGTGCCAGCAGCTGGTGGACTAGCGGAAGCACAGATACGCAGTATTTT
-,-,TRBJ1-2,TRBV5-1,CASSLGQLYGYTF,TGCGCCAGCAGCTTGGGACAGCTCTATGGCTACACCTTC
-,TRBD1,TRBJ1-2,TRBV28,CASSDSTGAYGYTF,TGTGCCAGCAGTGATTCTACAGGGGCCTATGGCTACACCTTC
-,TRBD2,TRBJ2-7,TRBV10-3,CAISAGVAGYEQYF,TGTGCCATCAGTGCGGGGGTAGCGGGCTACGAGCAGTACTTC
-,-,TRBJ1-2,TRBV30,CAWSFAGRNGYTF,TGTGCCTGGAGCTTCGCAGGGAGGAATGGCTACACCTTC
-,-,TRBJ2-2,TRBV29-1,CSVSGQTNTGELFF,TGCAGCGTTAGCGGGCAGACGAACACCGGGGAGCTGTTTTTT
-,TRBD1,TRBJ1-4,TRBV30,CAWSLRTGGDRGEKLFF,TGTGCCTGGAGCCTAAGGACAGGGGGCGATCGGGGTGAAAAACTGTTTTTT
-,-,TRBJ2-7,TRBV6-5,CASSTGGIREQYF,TGTGCCAGCAGCACCGGGGGAATTCGGGAGCAGTACTTC
-,TRBD1,TRBJ1-5,TRBV9,CASSVTGDGNQPQHF,TGTGCCAGCAGCGTCACAGGGGATGGTAATCAGCCCCAGCATTTT
-,-,TRBJ1-1,TRBV29-1,CSVEYGWGREGTEAFF,TGCAGCGTTGAATATGGCTGGGGCAGGGAGGGGACTGAAGCTTTCTTT